The clone carrying this TCR beta chain came up a few times. Antigen: not known. This record belongs to a study of blood T cells in healthy people across ages. Study results and limitations: Because sorting was not performed, PBMCs prevented conclusive naive versus antigen-experienced comparison.

A J-beta primer mix and a sample-barcoded 5' primer were used in a second PCR of about 7 to 12 cycles. TCRdb processed the 5' RACE reads anew with MiXCR; each CDR3 protein has one entry. The sample lists 1.5 million to 2 million distinct CDR3 sequences, roughly 30% occurring once. The germline gives CDR1 SGHTA, CDR2 FQGNSA. The CDR3 has 17 residues. Trimming took 1 base from V and 1 from J; bases not matched to a gene: 8. Sequenced input: blood. The chain couples TRBV7-2 to TRBJ2-5, with 8 bases fitting TRBD1. The sequence was obtained from a woman aged 25 to 39 in good health. The CDR3: CASSLVGQGASQETQYF. CDR3 bases: TGTGCCAGCAGCTTAGTCGGTCAGGGGGCGAGCCAAGAGACCCAGTACTTC.